Shown below are 14 T cell receptor beta chains from a single sample sequenced in a study of response to subunit inactivated influenza vaccine. TCRdb recomputed calls from the RT-PCR reads with MiXCR, one row per CDR3 protein. Among about 520,000 distinct CDR3 sequences listed, roughly 25% were seen once. This specimen was CD4+ T cells sorted from PBMCs, taken about 5 days after vaccination. These receptors originate from a man in his fifties or sixties who received an inactivated influenza vaccine.

The J gene is TRBJ2-7, the V gene TRBV9, with D perhaps TRBD1 or TRBD2 (5 bases each). From germline, CDR1 is SGDLS and CDR2 YYNGEE. The CDR3 runs 14 residues. V was trimmed by 3 bases and J by 2 bases, leaving 12 bases between them. CDR3 DNA: TGTGCCAGCAGCGCTGGGACCCAGACCTACGAGCAGTACTTC. Translation gives CASSAGTQTYEQYF.

This clonotype was seen more than once but under ten times. The chain uses TRBV27 and TRBJ2-2; TRBD2 aligns across 11 bases. Unmatched junction bases numbered 7, after V lost 6 bases and J lost 7 bases. The CDR3 is made up of 15 amino acids. In germline, CDR1 is MNHEY, CDR2 SMNVEV (reference sequence). This chain's CDR3 is CASSLAGGPNGELFF. The CDR3 nucleotides read TGTGCCAGCAGCTTAGCGGGGGGGCCCAACGGGGAGCTGTTTTTT.

This sequence joins TRBV10-3 and TRBJ2-6, with 7 bases fitting TRBD1. The CDR3 length is 14 residues. V trimming: 9 bases; J trimming: 1 base; junction bases outside the gene matches: 3. Germline V gene sequence: CDR1 ENHRY, CDR2 SYGVKD. CDR3 residues: CAMATGSGANVLTF. The CDR3 coding sequence is TGTGCCATGGCGACAGGGTCTGGGGCCAACGTCCTGACTTTC.

This clonotype has only a few counts. The rearrangement links TRBV20-1 to TRBJ1-6; TRBD1 aligns across 7 bases. Losses at the gene ends were 2 bases for V and 9 bases for J; bases not matched to a gene: 7. The germline V gene encodes CDR1 DFQATT and CDR2 SNEGSKA (reference sequence). This CDR3 contains 14 residues. The chain's CDR3 is CSARPQTGLSPLHF. The CDR3, as DNA: TGCAGTGCTAGACCCCAGACAGGGCTTTCACCCCTCCACTTT.

The chain uses TRBV6-6 and TRBJ2-4, with TRBD2 as a possible D gene (7 bases). This CDR3 has 13 residues. Trimming removed 7 bases at V and 10 bases at J, with 17 bases between. Germline V gene lookup returns CDR1 MNHNY and CDR2 SVGAGI (reference sequence). CDR3 nucleotides: TGTGCCAGCACCCCCCTAGGGGGGGGGATTCAGTACTTC. Translating gives CASTPLGGGIQYF.

This clonotype was found a few times. The chain employs TRBV20-1 and TRBJ2-1; the match to TRBD2 covers 16 bases. With V trimmed by 3 bases and J by 5 bases, 4 bases remained unmatched. CDR3 length: 16 amino acids. Germline values: CDR1 DFQATT, CDR2 SNEGSKA (reference sequence). CDR3 coding DNA: TGCAGTGCTAGTATGGGACTAGCGGGGGGGGACAATGAGCAGTTCTTC. Translating gives CSASMGLAGGDNEQFF.

V is TRBV5-1 and J is TRBJ2-3; TRBD2 agrees at 10 bases. The CDR3 is 19 amino acids. In germline, CDR1 is SGHRS, CDR2 YFSETQ. V shed 1 base and J 0 bases; nucleotides not matched to a gene: 11. For the CDR3, the DNA is TGCGCCAGCAGCTTGTCTAGCGGGAGTGTTTATTCTAGCACAGATACGCAGTATTTT. This translates into CASSLSSGSVYSSTDTQYF.

In this sample, this clonotype turned up many times. The chain employs TRBV7-2 and TRBJ1-1; D may be TRBD1 (5 bases). Germline V gene sequence: CDR1 SGHTA, CDR2 FQGNSA. This CDR3 comprises 15 residues. Trimming left V 5 bases short and J 1 base short, with 14 bases between. Here the CDR3 reads CASSLKGQRNTEAFF. As DNA, the CDR3 is TGTGCCAGCAGCCTGAAGGGGCAGAGGAACACTGAAGCTTTCTTT.

This rearrangement joins TRBV28 to TRBJ2-3, with 10 nucleotides matching TRBD2. After removal of 5 bases from V and 12 bases from J, the junction contained 2 bases not matched to a gene. The V gene's germline CDR1 is MDHEN and CDR2 SYDVKM. The length of the CDR3 is 11 residues. The CDR3 DNA reads as TGTGCCAGCAGTCAACTAGCGGGACAGTATTTT. It translates to CASSQLAGQYF.

This clonotype was found a few times. The chain combines TRBV10-3 with TRBJ2-7; either TRBD1 or TRBD2 may fit D (5 bases each). The CDR3 contains 16 residues. CDR1 is ENHRY and CDR2 is SYGVKD in the germline V gene. V lost 4 bases and J 6 bases, leaving 22 bases between the germline ends. The CDR3 bases are TGTGCCATCAGTGGAGACCGGGACGGAGTAACAATCGAGCAGTACTTC. The encoded protein is CAISGDRDGVTIEQYF.

The CDR3 DNA reads as TGTGCCAGCAGCCAAATCCACGGGAACACTGAAGCTTTCTTT. This sequence encodes CASSQIHGNTEAFF. The chain joins TRBV4-2 to TRBJ1-1; D not certain. V was trimmed by 2 bases and J by 1 base, leaving 8 bases between them. There are 14 residues in the CDR3. Germline assignment: CDR1 LGHNA and CDR2 YNFKEQ.

The genes are TRBV5-1 and TRBJ2-1; 14 bases match TRBD2. Germline V gene sequence: CDR1 SGHRS, CDR2 YFSETQ. This CDR3 is built from 18 residues. The junction had 12 bases not matched to a gene; V was cut back by 3 bases and J by 7 bases. CDR3: CASSWTGRLAGGLNEQFF. CDR3 DNA: TGCGCCAGCAGCTGGACAGGAAGACTAGCGGGGGGGTTAAATGAGCAGTTCTTC. The variable domain in full, with the rest retrieved from reference TRBV5-1 and TRBJ2-1, is KAGVTQTPRYLIKTRGQQVTLSCSPISGHRSVSWYQQTPGQGLQFLFEYFSETQRNKGNFPGRFSGRQFSNSRSEMNVSTLELGDSALYLCASSWTGRLAGGLNEQFFGPGTRLTVL.

The chain has TRBV7-2 and TRBJ1-5, with 7 nucleotides matching TRBD1. The CDR3 is 15 amino acids. After removal of 4 bases from V and 3 bases from J, the junction contained 6 bases not matched to a gene. Germline lookup yields CDR1 SGHTA and CDR2 FQGNSA. The CDR3 protein is CASSSRGTDNQPQHF. The CDR3 DNA reads TGTGCCAGCAGCTCACGTGGGACAGACAATCAGCCCCAGCATTTT.

This rearrangement joins TRBV20-1 to TRBJ1-6, with D uncertain. From germline, CDR1 is DFQATT and CDR2 SNEGSKA (reference sequence). The CDR3 loop spans 12 amino acids. V was clipped by 3 bases and J by 7 bases, with 7 bases between them. Here the CDR3 reads CSASFGNSPLHF. CDR3 coding DNA: TGCAGTGCTAGCTTCGGGAATTCACCCCTCCACTTT.